This T cell receptor (beta chain) was recovered during a study of cytomegalovirus exposure and HLA in healthy donors. Whole-study findings and limits: Per a prior analysis, the majority of TCR beta V segments were productive roughly 90% or roughly 30% of the time. TCR beta sequences reportedly predicted most subjects' HLA-A and HLA-B alleles accurately.

The CDR3 extends over 13 amino acids. Germline V gene sequence: CDR1 SGHDN, CDR2 FVKESK. Trimming cost V 1 base and J 11 bases, with 12 bases left between them. About this clone itself: Its specificity is not known.

The study ran its PCR with 60 Vbeta and 13 Jbeta primers. The assay was immunoSEQ multiplex PCR, and TCRdb's table has in-frame clones only and misses some. The repertoire consists of roughly 150,000 clones, with more than 65% occurring once and the leading ten covering less than 10%. This chain connects TRBV14 to TRBJ2-4, with TRBD2 as a possible D gene (6 bases). The specimen sequenced was PBMCs. The clonotype comes from a man aged 18 to 29 in good health and CMV-seropositive. CDR3: CASSQAAGLLQYF. The CDR3 coding sequence is TGTGCCAGCAGCCAAGCGGCGGGGCTGCTTCAGTACTTC. Full variable domain (rest looked up from reference TRBV14 and TRBJ2-4): EAGVTQFPSHSVIEKGQTVTLRCDPISGHDNLYWYRRVMGKEIKFLLHFVKESKQDESGMPNNRFLAERTGGTYSTLKVQPAELEDSGVYFCASSQAAGLLQYFGAGTRLSVL.